The 27 T cell receptor beta chains presented below share a single source sample, sequenced in a study of glioma-infiltrating T cells after dendritic cell vaccination. The time point here: after dendritic cell vaccination, including at tumor progression/relapse. Data came from immunoSEQ multiplex PCR; TCRdb stores just in-frame clones and leaves some out. The sample lists roughly 100,000 clones; over 80% were seen once. Specimen: blood, collected after dendritic cell vaccination. The receptors originated from a human donor with glioblastoma.

The rearrangement joins TRBV4-2 to TRBJ1-2; D is perhaps TRBD1 (5 bases). The CDR3 spans 15 residues. The V end lost 6 bases, the J end lost 0 bases, and 14 bases lay between the germline ends. The germline V gene has CDR1 LGHNA and CDR2 YNFKEQ. Written as DNA, the CDR3 is TGTGCCAGCAGTCCGGAGGGGTTTTCTAACTATGGCTACACCTTC. It specifies CASSPEGFSNYGYTF.

There are a few counts of this clone. Other nucleotide sequences in the sample specify the same CDR3. The rearrangement uses TRBV5-1 and TRBJ1-3, with D perhaps TRBD1 (6 bases). This CDR3 region has 13 residues. Looked up from germline, CDR1 is SGHRS and CDR2 is YFSETQ. The V end was cut by 4 bases, the J end by 4 bases, with 9 bases between. CDR3 in DNA: TGCGCCAGCAGCACCGGGACAGGAAACACCATATATTTT. Encoded protein: CASSTGTGNTIYF.

The gene calls are TRBV2 and TRBJ2-1, with a tentative D call TRBD1 (6 bases). This CDR3 is built from 19 residues. Germline V CDR1 and CDR2: SNHLY, FYNNEI. V was trimmed by 2 bases and J by 1 base, leaving 21 bases between them. CDR3 bases: TGTGCCAGCAGTGAATTTCGGATGGGAGTAGGGGGTTCCTACAATGAGCAGTTCTTC. Residues: CASSEFRMGVGGSYNEQFF.

The gene calls are TRBV19 and TRBJ1-2; D unclear. CDR1 is LNHDA and CDR2 is SQIVND in the germline V gene (reference sequence). The CDR3 is made up of 13 amino acids. Trimming shortened V by 3 bases and J by 8 bases, and 13 bases separated the two germline ends. The chain's CDR3 is CASSMGALWGYTF. For the CDR3, the DNA is TGTGCCAGTAGTATGGGAGCTCTATGGGGCTACACCTTC.

This clone was seen only once. The gene calls are TRBV19 and TRBJ2-3, with 11 bases identical to TRBD2. V shed 3 bases and J 2 bases; nucleotides not matched to a gene: 10. Looked up from germline, CDR1 is LNHDA and CDR2 is SQIVND (reference sequence). The CDR3 covers 18 residues. The CDR3 bases are TGTGCCAGTAGTATTCGTAGCGGGGGGGCCGGGGTCACAGATACGCAGTATTTT. Translation: CASSIRSGGAGVTDTQYF. Together with reference TRBV19 and TRBJ2-3, the CDR3 gives the full variable domain: DGGITQSPKYLFRKEGQNVTLSCEQNLNHDAMYWYRQDPGQGLRLIYYSQIVNDFQKGDIAEGYSVSREKKESFPLTVTSAQKNPTAFYLCASSIRSGGAGVTDTQYFGPGTRLTVL.

The V gene is TRBV5-6, the J gene TRBJ1-1, with D possibly TRBD1 on 5 matching bases. From germline, CDR1 is SGHDT and CDR2 YYEEEE. The CDR3 is made up of 14 amino acids. V was pared by 0 bases and J by 1 base, with 7 bases between. Written as DNA, the CDR3 is TGTGCCAGCAGCTTGGACCAGGGGAACACTGAAGCTTTCTTT. It translates to CASSLDQGNTEAFF.

The CDR3 DNA reads as TGTGCCTGGAACCATAAGGGGACCTACGAGCAGTACTTC. It translates to CAWNHKGTYEQYF. The rearrangement links TRBV30 to TRBJ2-7, with D perhaps TRBD1 (5 bases). The CDR3 consists of 13 residues. Germline CDR1 is GTSNPN and CDR2 is SVGIG (reference sequence). V was clipped by 4 bases and J by 2 bases, with 12 bases between them.

CDR3 coding DNA: TGTGCCAGCAGCTCCGCCGGGACTAGACTCGAGACCCAGTACTTC. Protein product: CASSSAGTRLETQYF. This rearrangement joins TRBV5-4 to TRBJ2-5; 8 bases agree with TRBD2. CDR3 size: 15 residues. Germline CDR1 reads SGHNT; CDR2 reads YYREEE (reference sequence). The V and J ends lost 3 bases and 5 bases, in that order; junction bases with no gene match: 9. The variable domain in full, completed from reference TRBV5-4 and TRBJ2-5, reads ETGVTQSPTHLIKTRGQQVTLRCSSQSGHNTVSWYQQALGQGPQFIFQYYREEENGRGNFPPRFSGLQFPNYSSELNVNALELDDSALYLCASSSAGTRLETQYFGPGTRLLVL.

V usage is TRBV29-1 and J usage is TRBJ1-1; 9 bases are a match to TRBD1. The CDR3 length is 12 residues. Germline V gene data show CDR1 as SQVTM and CDR2 as ANQGSEA. This CDR3 is CTAGQGNTEAFF. CDR3 DNA sequence: TGCACCGCGGGACAGGGGAACACTGAAGCTTTCTTT.

This rearrangement joins TRBV4-3 to TRBJ1-3; possibly TRBD1 for D (5 bases). The CDR3 is 14 residues long. In germline, CDR1 is LGHNA, CDR2 YSLEER. V dropped 0 bases and J dropped 9 bases, with 12 bases sitting between them. CDR3: CASSQERQSGTIYF. DNA of the CDR3: TGCGCCAGCAGCCAAGAGAGACAGTCGGGCACCATATATTTT.

V gene TRBV6-1 combines with J gene TRBJ2-7, with TRBD2 as a possible D gene (5 bases). Looked up from germline, CDR1 is MNHNS and CDR2 is SASEGT. This CDR3 is 13 amino acids long. The V and J ends lost 5 bases and 2 bases respectively, with 10 bases between them. The DNA for the CDR3 is TGTGCCAGCAGTACCGGGATCACCTACGAGCAGTACTTC. Protein: CASSTGITYEQYF.

CDR3 nucleotide sequence: TGTGCCAGTAGTATAGAGCAGGGGGCAAGGGGCTACACCTTC. This encodes CASSIEQGARGYTF. This chain connects TRBV19 to TRBJ1-2, with 8 positions matching TRBD1. The CDR3 extends over 14 amino acids. Trimming at V came to 0 bases and at J to 8 bases, leaving 5 bases not matched to a gene. The germline CDR1 and CDR2 sequences are LNHDA and SQIVND (reference sequence). The variable domain in full, with the rest retrieved from reference TRBV19 and TRBJ1-2, is DGGITQSPKYLFRKEGQNVTLSCEQNLNHDAMYWYRQDPGQGLRLIYYSQIVNDFQKGDIAEGYSVSREKKESFPLTVTSAQKNPTAFYLCASSIEQGARGYTFGSGTRLTVV.

This clone was counted only a few times. This chain uses TRBV5-1 with TRBJ2-3; possible D gene TRBD1, 6 bases. The CDR3 sequence is 15 residues long. V was shortened by 0 bases and J by 6 bases, with 14 bases between the two germline ends. Germline V gives CDR1 SGHRS, CDR2 YFSETQ. The DNA of the CDR3 is TGCGCCAGCAGCTTGGCCAGGGGCAGTCAGGATACGCAGTATTTT. This sequence encodes CASSLARGSQDTQYF.

J is TRBJ1-2 and V is TRBV6-1, with 7 positions matching TRBD1. CDR1 and CDR2 from the germline V gene are MNHNS and SASEGT. The CDR3 sequence is 14 residues long. V lost 7 bases, J lost 1 base, and 6 bases stayed unmatched. The CDR3 region has the DNA TGTGCCAGCATTAGGGACAGCAATAACTATGGCTACACCTTC. The encoded protein is CASIRDSNNYGYTF.

V usage is TRBV5-1 and J usage is TRBJ2-7, with 7 bases aligning to TRBD1. The J segment lost 0 bases and the V segment lost 0 bases, leaving 6 bases of the junction unmatched. Germline values: CDR1 SGHRS, CDR2 YFSETQ. This CDR3 region has 16 residues. CDR3 protein: CASSLGTGTASYEQYF. The CDR3, as DNA: TGCGCCAGCAGCTTGGGGACCGGGACAGCCTCCTACGAGCAGTACTTC.

The rearrangement links TRBV7-3 to TRBJ2-3; 7 positions agree with TRBD2. J lost 2 bases, V lost 5 bases, and 4 bases had no gene match. The germline gives CDR1 SGHTA, CDR2 FQGTGA. This CDR3 is 14 amino acids long. CDR3 bases: TGTGCCAGCAGCCCCGGGACTACCACAGATACGCAGTATTTT. Its protein is CASSPGTTTDTQYF.

This clone was observed a handful of times. The V gene is TRBV30, the J gene TRBJ1-6, with 7 bases aligning to TRBD1. J lost 7 bases, V lost 8 bases, and 5 bases had no gene match. This CDR3 comprises 12 residues. CDR1 and CDR2 from the germline V gene are GTSNPN and SVGIG (reference sequence). The CDR3, as DNA: TGTGCCGGCGGGACAGACAATTCACCCCTCCACTTT. Amino acid sequence: CAGGTDNSPLHF.

This chain connects TRBV13 to TRBJ2-2, with 7 bases matching TRBD2. J lost 3 bases, V lost 5 bases, and 9 bases had no gene match. Germline assignment: CDR1 PRHDT and CDR2 FYEKMQ (reference sequence). The CDR3 covers 16 residues. The CDR3 DNA reads as TGTGCCAGCAGCCTGCAAGCTGGGGGGGACACCGGGGAGCTGTTTTTT. Translating it yields CASSLQAGGDTGELFF.

The sample holds one count of this clone. Other DNA variants within this sample encode the same CDR3. The V and J genes are TRBV19 and TRBJ1-5; D possibly corresponds to TRBD1 (6 bases). The ends were cut back, 0 bases at V and 4 bases at J, with 7 bases in the middle. The CDR3 loop spans 14 amino acids. Germline V CDR1 and CDR2: LNHDA, SQIVND (reference sequence). In nucleotides, the CDR3 is TGTGCCAGTAGTATAGAAGGGGGAAATCAGCCCCAGCATTTT. Translated, it gives CASSIEGGNQPQHF.

The chain has TRBV25-1 and TRBJ1-3; D unclear. CDR3 length: 17 amino acids. The germline V gene has CDR1 MGHDK and CDR2 SYGVNS. The V gene lost 2 bases and the J gene lost 0 bases, with 14 bases spanning the gap. The DNA of the CDR3 is TGTGCCAGCAGTGAAGCAGGTACCTTTTCCTCTGGAAACACCATATATTTT. This translates into CASSEAGTFSSGNTIYF.

The V and J genes are TRBV7-9 and TRBJ2-7; D ambiguous. The CDR3 sequence is 11 residues long. Between the trimmed V and J ends, which lost 5 bases and 3 bases, there was a span of 5 bases. Looked up from germline, CDR1 is SEHNR and CDR2 is FQNEAQ (reference sequence). The CDR3 sequence: CASSENYEQYF. CDR3 nucleotides: TGTGCCAGCAGCGAGAACTACGAGCAGTACTTC.

The rearrangement uses TRBV9 and TRBJ2-3, with TRBD2 matching over 8 bases. This CDR3 comprises 16 residues. Trimming cost V 3 bases and J 5 bases; bases outside gene matches: 11. Per germline, CDR1 SGDLS and CDR2 YYNGEE. The CDR3 protein is CASSAESGGEGDTQYF. CDR3 bases: TGTGCCAGCAGCGCCGAGAGCGGGGGAGAAGGAGATACGCAGTATTTT.

This chain connects TRBV6-1 to TRBJ1-5, with no clear D. Trimming took 7 bases from V and 1 from J, leaving 11 bases between them. Germline-derived CDR1 and CDR2 are MNHNS and SASEGT. The CDR3 extends over 14 amino acids. CDR3 sequence reads: CASILQVSNQPQHF. The CDR3 region has the DNA TGTGCCAGCATCCTCCAGGTGAGCAATCAGCCCCAGCATTTT.

The J gene is TRBJ1-2, the V gene TRBV7-2, with 11 positions matching TRBD1. The CDR3 is 14 amino acids. The germline V gene has CDR1 SGHTA and CDR2 FQGNSA. J was trimmed by 5 bases and V by 3 bases; bases with no gene match: 2. CDR3 in DNA: TGTGCCAGCAGCTTCGGACAGGGGGCATATGGCTACACCTTC. It is translated as CASSFGQGAYGYTF. The full variable domain, with the rest looked up from reference TRBV7-2 and TRBJ1-2, is GAGVSQSPSNKVTEKGKDVELRCDPISGHTALYWYRQSLGQGLEFLIYFQGNSAPDKSGLPSDRFSAERTGGSVSTLTIQRTQQEDSAVYLCASSFGQGAYGYTFGSGTRLTVV.

This chain joins TRBV15 and TRBJ1-6; TRBD1 aligns across 8 bases. This CDR3 spans 15 amino acids. The junction had 6 bases not matched to a gene; V was cut back by 4 bases and J by 7 bases. Germline V gene sequence: CDR1 LNHNV, CDR2 YYDKDF (reference sequence). Here the CDR3 reads CATSTETGGNSPLHF. The CDR3 DNA sequence: TGTGCCACCAGCACTGAAACAGGGGGGAATTCACCCCTCCACTTT.

V and J are TRBV11-2 and TRBJ1-1; tentatively, D is TRBD1 (5 bases). Germline CDR1 and CDR2: SGHAT and FQNNGV. V lost 2 bases and J 7 bases, leaving 11 bases between the germline ends. The CDR3 runs 13 residues. CDR3 bases: TGTGCCAGCAGCTTATCGGGGAGGGGTGAAGCTTTCTTT. As protein: CASSLSGRGEAFF.

J is TRBJ1-4 and V is TRBV4-3, with 8 nucleotides matching TRBD1. J was trimmed by 7 bases and V by 0 bases; bases with no gene match: 10. CDR3 length: 17 amino acids. Per the germline V gene, CDR1 is LGHNA and CDR2 is YSLEER. The CDR3 sequence is CASSQDLGAGTGEKLFF. CDR3 DNA sequence: TGCGCCAGCAGCCAAGATCTAGGAGCCGGGACAGGTGAAAAACTGTTTTTT.